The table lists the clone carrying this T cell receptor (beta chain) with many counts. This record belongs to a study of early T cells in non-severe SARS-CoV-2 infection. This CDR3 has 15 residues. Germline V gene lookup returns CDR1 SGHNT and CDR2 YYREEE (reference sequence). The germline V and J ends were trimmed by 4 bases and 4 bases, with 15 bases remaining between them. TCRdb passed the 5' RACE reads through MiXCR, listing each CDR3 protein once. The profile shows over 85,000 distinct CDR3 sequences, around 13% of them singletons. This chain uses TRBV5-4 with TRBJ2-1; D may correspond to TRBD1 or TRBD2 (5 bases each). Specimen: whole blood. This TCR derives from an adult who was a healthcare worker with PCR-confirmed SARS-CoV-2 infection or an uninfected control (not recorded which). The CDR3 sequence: CASSLGTSPYNEQFF. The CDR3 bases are TGTGCCAGCAGCCTAGGGACGAGCCCATACAATGAGCAGTTCTTC.